Sequencing of this T cell receptor beta chain was carried out in a study of regulatory T cells in long-lasting Graves disease. For the study at large: Those with persistent Graves' disease had received antithyroid drugs for over 5 years with positive TSH receptor antibodies.

The time point was: persistent/refractory GD, antithyroid drugs over 5 years with positive TRAb. PBMC-extracted RNA yielded the TCR library. A nine-milliliter sample of peripheral blood was drawn into EDTA tubes. This CDR3 is built from 15 residues. V shed 7 bases and J shed 4 bases, with 16 bases lying between them. Germline CDR1 reads SEHNR; CDR2 reads FQNEAQ (reference sequence). Assembly of TCR beta libraries relied on iRepertoire HTBI primers together with Arm-PCR of CDR3 regions. TCRdb used MiXCR to reprocess the multiplex PCR reads, holding one entry per CDR3 protein. The data contain some 440,000 distinct CDR3 sequences, less than 25% of them seen just once; the ten biggest clones take up 7.8%. Findings and limits, study-wide: Persistent Graves' patients showed reduced TCR diversity versus newly diagnosed patients.

This clonotype has ten or more counts. Its matching antigen is unknown. Sample: peripheral blood mononuclear cells (PBMCs), taken when the disease was refractory, from a patient treated with antithyroid drugs. The rearrangement uses TRBV7-9 and TRBJ2-2; D assignment may be TRBD1 or TRBD2 (5 bases each). This receptor was obtained from a female donor with Graves disease. The CDR3 loop reads CASNRDPTITGELFF. CDR3 DNA sequence: TGTGCCAGCAACCGGGACCCTACCATCACCGGGGAGCTGTTTTTT.